The clone carrying this T cell receptor (beta chain) was seen more than once but under ten times. Noted time point: persistent/refractory GD, antithyroid drugs over 5 years with positive TRAb. RNA extracted from PBMCs served as the sequencing template. Arm-PCR of CDR3 regions with iRepertoire HTBI primers generated TCR beta libraries. TCRdb redid the calling of the multiplex PCR reads with MiXCR, one entry per CDR3 protein. This sample has approximately 400,000 distinct CDR3 sequences; roughly 24% occur once, and the top ten carry around 30%. The CDR3 consists of 15 residues. Per the germline V gene, CDR1 is MNHNS and CDR2 is SASEGT. Germline trimming cut 5 bases from V and 5 bases from J; bases unmatched to any gene: 9. This sample was included in a study of regulatory T cells in long-lasting Graves disease. About the study: The study counted Graves' disease as persistent given over 5 years of antithyroid drugs and positive TSH receptor antibodies.

The genes are TRBV6-1 and TRBJ1-1; 9 positions agree with TRBD1. The material was peripheral blood mononuclear cells (PBMCs), obtained when the disease was refractory, from a patient treated with antithyroid drugs. The origin of this receptor is a woman in her 40s with Graves disease. The CDR3 DNA reads as TGTGCCAGCAGTCCTCCCGGGACAGGGATAACTGAAGCTTTCTTT. Protein product: CASSPPGTGITEAFF.